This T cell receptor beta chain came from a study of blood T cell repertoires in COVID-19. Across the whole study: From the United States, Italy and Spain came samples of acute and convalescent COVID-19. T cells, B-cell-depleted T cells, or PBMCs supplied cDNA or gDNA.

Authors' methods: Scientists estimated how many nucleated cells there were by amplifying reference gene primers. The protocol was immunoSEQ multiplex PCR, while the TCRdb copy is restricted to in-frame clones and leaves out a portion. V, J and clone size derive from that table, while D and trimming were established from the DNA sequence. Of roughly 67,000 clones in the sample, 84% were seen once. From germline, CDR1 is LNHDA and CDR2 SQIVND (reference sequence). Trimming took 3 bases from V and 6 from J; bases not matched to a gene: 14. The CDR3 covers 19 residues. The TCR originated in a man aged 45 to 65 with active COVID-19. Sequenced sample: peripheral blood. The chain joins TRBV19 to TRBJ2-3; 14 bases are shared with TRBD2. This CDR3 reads CASSIRPPGLAGAPDTQYF. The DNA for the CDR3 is TGTGCCAGTAGTATCCGTCCCCCGGGACTAGCGGGAGCGCCTGATACGCAGTATTTT.